This T cell receptor (beta chain) was captured in a study of blood T cells in healthy people across ages. Study-level information: Capture by template switching was about one barcoded beta molecule per two T cells.

It was with a sample-barcoded 5' primer and a J-beta primer mix that a second PCR of roughly 7 to 12 cycles was run. Every sample produced at least 2.5 million CDR3-containing paired-end reads. TCRdb reprocessed the 5' RACE reads with MiXCR, giving one entry per CDR3 protein. This sample has 650,000 to 800,000 distinct CDR3 sequences, with roughly half found just once. Regarding this clonotype: The antigen is undetermined.

Donors were healthy Caucasian individuals from Russia aged roughly 6 to 95. The V and J ends lost 1 base and 9 bases respectively, with 10 bases between them. CDR1 is SQVTM and CDR2 is ANQGSEA in the germline V gene. The CDR3 is made up of 12 amino acids. Study conclusions and caveats: The recorded TCR beta diversity per million T cells decreased in a roughly linear manner with age.

The sequenced sample was blood. This TCR was sampled from a woman of 80 years or more in good health. The chain has TRBV29-1 and TRBJ2-1; D unclear. The DNA for the CDR3 is TGCAGCGTTGAAGTTTCCCAGGCTGAGCAGTTCTTC. The encoded protein is CSVEVSQAEQFF.